The clone carrying this TCR beta chain has more than one count but fewer than ten. Its specificity is unknown. Germline V gene data show CDR1 as SGHDN and CDR2 as FVKESK. V was pared by 2 bases and J by 0 bases, with 8 bases between. The CDR3 contains 14 residues. This sample was included in a study of cytomegalovirus exposure and HLA in healthy donors. Study-wide points: Apparent HLA restriction characterized most CMV-associated TCR beta chains in a later analysis. In a later analysis, a missense DCLRE1C variant was linked to TCR beta V- and J-gene trimming. Presence/absence analyses treated sequencing depth as roughly uniform across donors.

13 Jbeta primers and 60 Vbeta primers were used for the PCR. Assay used: immunoSEQ multiplex PCR; TCRdb lists only in-frame clones, some missing. The sample lists about 110,000 clones, around 15% occurring once. This chain links TRBV14 with TRBJ2-7; D perhaps matches TRBD2 (5 bases). The clonotype comes from a female donor in good health and CMV-seronegative. What was sequenced was PBMCs. The CDR3 loop is CASSQLSGSYEQYF. In nucleotides, the CDR3 is TGTGCCAGCAGCCAATTGAGCGGCTCCTACGAGCAGTACTTC.